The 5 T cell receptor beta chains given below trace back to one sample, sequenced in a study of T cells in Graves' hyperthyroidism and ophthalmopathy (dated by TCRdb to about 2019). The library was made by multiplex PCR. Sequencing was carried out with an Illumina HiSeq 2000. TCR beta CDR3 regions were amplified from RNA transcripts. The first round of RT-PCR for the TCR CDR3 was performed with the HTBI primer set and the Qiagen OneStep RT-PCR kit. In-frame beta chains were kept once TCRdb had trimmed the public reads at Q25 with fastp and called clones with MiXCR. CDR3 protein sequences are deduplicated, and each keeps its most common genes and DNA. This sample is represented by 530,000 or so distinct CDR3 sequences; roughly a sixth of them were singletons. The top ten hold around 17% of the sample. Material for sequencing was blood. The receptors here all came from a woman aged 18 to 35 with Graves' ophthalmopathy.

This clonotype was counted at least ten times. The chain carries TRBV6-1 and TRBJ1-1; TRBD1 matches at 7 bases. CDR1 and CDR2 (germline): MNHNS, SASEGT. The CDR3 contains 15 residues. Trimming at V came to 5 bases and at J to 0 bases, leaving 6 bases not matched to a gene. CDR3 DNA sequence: TGTGCCAGCAGTCCCCGACAGGGCTTGAACACTGAAGCTTTCTTT. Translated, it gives CASSPRQGLNTEAFF.

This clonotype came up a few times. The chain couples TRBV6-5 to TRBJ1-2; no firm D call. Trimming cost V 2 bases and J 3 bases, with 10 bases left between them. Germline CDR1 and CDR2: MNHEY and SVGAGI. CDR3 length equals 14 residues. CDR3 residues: CASSYGWQDYGYTF. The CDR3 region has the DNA TGTGCCAGCAGTTACGGTTGGCAAGACTATGGCTACACCTTC.

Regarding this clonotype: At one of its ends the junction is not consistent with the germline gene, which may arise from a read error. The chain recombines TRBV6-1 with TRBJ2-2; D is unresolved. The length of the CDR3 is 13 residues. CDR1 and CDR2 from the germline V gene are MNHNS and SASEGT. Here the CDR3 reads CASRFIFTVELFF. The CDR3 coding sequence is TGTGCCAGCAGGTTTATCTTCACCGTGGAGCTGTTTTTT.

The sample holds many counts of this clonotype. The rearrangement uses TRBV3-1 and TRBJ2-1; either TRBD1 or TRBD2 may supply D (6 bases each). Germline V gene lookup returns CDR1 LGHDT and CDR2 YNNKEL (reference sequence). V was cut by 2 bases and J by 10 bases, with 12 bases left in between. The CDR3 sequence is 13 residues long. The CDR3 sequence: CASSQKGGWEQFF. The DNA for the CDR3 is TGTGCCAGCAGCCAAAAAGGGGGGTGGGAGCAGTTCTTC.

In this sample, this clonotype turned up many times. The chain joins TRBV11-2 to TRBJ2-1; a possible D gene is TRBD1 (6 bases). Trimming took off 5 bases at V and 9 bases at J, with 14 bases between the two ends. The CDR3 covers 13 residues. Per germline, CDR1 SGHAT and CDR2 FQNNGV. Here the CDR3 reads CASSTDRSAEQFF. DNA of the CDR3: TGTGCCAGCAGCACGGACAGATCGGCTGAGCAGTTCTTC.